Below are 4 T cell receptor beta chains sequenced from a single sample in a study of beta chain features in type 1 diabetes. Expressed TCRB transcripts were sequenced after all isolated RNA was converted to cDNA. Data came from immunoSEQ multiplex PCR; TCRdb stores just in-frame clones and leaves some out. The sample shows about 150,000 clones, over 9.5% of them seen only once. Material for sequencing was naive CD4+ T cells from blood. The receptors shown here come from a man younger than 30 in good health.

The rearrangement joins TRBV5-1 to TRBJ2-3; 9 bases map to TRBD1. This CDR3 region has 15 residues. Trimming removed 2 bases from V and 3 bases from J; junction bases left unmatched: 4. Germline assignment: CDR1 SGHRS and CDR2 YFSETQ. The CDR3 nucleotides are TGCGCCAGCAGCTTCGGGACAGGGAGAACAGATACGCAGTATTTT. Protein sequence: CASSFGTGRTDTQYF.

This clone was detected ten times or more. V gene TRBV15 combines with J gene TRBJ2-5, with D possibly being TRBD1 (5 bases). The CDR3 sequence is 12 residues long. Germline V lookup: CDR1 LNHNV, CDR2 YYDKDF (reference sequence). V lost 8 bases and J 1 base, leaving 8 bases between the germline ends. The CDR3 reads CATRQSQETQYF. The CDR3 DNA is TGTGCCACCCGACAGAGCCAAGAGACCCAGTACTTC.

V and J are TRBV4-2 and TRBJ1-2; a possible D gene is TRBD1 (6 bases). CDR3 length: 14 amino acids. CDR1 is LGHNA and CDR2 is YNFKEQ in the germline V gene. V dropped 1 base and J dropped 6 bases, with 12 bases sitting between them. CDR3 DNA sequence: TGTGCCAGCAGCCAAGGTGGGGGGGCAGATGGCTACACCTTC. Translated: CASSQGGGADGYTF.

The chain combines TRBV5-1 with TRBJ2-3, with 8 bases fitting TRBD1. Germline assignment: CDR1 SGHRS and CDR2 YFSETQ. The CDR3 extends over 17 amino acids. Trimming took 4 bases from V and 3 from J; bases not matched to a gene: 13. The CDR3 region is CASSLGSQGVGTDTQYF. In DNA, the CDR3 is TGCGCCAGCAGCCTGGGCTCACAGGGGGTTGGGACAGATACGCAGTATTTT.